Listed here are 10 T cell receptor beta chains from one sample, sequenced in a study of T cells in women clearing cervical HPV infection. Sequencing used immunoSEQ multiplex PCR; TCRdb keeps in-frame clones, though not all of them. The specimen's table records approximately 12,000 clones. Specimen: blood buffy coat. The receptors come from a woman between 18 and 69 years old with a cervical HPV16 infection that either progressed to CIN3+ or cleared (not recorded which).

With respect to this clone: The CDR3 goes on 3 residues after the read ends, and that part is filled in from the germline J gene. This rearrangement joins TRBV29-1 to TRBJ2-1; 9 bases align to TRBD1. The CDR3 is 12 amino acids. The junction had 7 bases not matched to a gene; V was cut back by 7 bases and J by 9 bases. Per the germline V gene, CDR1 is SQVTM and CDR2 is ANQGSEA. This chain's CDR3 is CSEAQGAGEQFF. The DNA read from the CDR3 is TGCAGCGAGGCACAGGGGGCTGGTGAG.

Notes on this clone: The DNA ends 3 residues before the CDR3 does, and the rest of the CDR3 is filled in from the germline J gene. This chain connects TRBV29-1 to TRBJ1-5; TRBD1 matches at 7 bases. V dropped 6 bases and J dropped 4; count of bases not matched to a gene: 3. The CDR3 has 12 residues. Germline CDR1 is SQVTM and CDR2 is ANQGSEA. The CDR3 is CSVRGSNQPQHF. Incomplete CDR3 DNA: TGCAGCGTCAGGGGGAGTAATCAGCCC.

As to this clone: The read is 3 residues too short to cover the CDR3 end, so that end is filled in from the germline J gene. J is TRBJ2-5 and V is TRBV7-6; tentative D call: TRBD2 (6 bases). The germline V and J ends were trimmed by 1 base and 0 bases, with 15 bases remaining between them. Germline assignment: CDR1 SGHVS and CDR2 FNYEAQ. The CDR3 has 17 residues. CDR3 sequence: CASSLDHVGGYQETQYF. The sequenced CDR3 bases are TGTGCCAGCAGCTTAGACCATGTAGGAGGGTACCAAGAGACC.

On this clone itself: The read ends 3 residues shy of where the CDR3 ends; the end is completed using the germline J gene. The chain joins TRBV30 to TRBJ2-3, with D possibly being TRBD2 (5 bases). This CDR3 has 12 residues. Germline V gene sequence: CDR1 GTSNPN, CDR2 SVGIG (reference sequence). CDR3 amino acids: CAWSIGLETQYF. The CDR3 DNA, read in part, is TGTGCCTGGAGTATCGGACTGGAGACG.

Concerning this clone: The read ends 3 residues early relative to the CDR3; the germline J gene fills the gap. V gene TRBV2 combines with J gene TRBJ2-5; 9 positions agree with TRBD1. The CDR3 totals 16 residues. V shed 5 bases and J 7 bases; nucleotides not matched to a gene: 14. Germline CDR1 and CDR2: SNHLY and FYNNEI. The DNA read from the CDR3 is TGTGCCAGCAGTATCCGGGACAGGGTACCCGTGGGGACC. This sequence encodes CASSIRDRVPVGT. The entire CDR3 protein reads CASSIRDRVPVGTQYF. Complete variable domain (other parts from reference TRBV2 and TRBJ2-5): EPEVTQTPSHQVTQMGQEVILRCVPISNHLYFYWYRQILGQKVEFLVSFYNNEISEKSEIFDDQFSVERPDGSNFTLKIRSTKLEDSAMYFCASSIRDRVPVGTQYFGPGTRLLVL.

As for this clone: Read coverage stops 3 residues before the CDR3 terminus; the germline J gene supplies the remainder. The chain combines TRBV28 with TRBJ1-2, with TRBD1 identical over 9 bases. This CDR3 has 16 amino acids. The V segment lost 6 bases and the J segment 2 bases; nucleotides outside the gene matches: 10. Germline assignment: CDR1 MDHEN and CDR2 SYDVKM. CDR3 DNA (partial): TGTGCCAGCAGCCCTGCCGGGACAGGGAGAAACTATGGC. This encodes CASSPAGTGRNYG. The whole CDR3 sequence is CASSPAGTGRNYGYTF.

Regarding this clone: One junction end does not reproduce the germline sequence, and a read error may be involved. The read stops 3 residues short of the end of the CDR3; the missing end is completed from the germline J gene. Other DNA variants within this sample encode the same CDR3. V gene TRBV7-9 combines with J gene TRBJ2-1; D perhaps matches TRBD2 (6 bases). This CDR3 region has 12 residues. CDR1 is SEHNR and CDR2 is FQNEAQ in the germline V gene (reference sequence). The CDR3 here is CPSSLALNEQFF. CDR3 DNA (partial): TGTCCCAGCAGTCTAGCGCTAAATGAG.

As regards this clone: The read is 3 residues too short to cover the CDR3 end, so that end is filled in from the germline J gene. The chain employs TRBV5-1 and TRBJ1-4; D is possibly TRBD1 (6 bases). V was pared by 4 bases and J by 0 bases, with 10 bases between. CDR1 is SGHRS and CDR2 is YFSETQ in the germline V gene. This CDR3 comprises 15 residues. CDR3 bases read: TGCGCCAGCAGCGGACAGAGTGCAACTAATGAAAAA. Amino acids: CASSGQSATNEK. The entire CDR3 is CASSGQSATNEKLFF.

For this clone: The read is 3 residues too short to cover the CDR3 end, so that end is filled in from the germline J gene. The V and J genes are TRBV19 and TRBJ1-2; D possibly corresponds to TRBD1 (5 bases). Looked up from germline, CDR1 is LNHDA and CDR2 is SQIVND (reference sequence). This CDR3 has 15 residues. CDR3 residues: CASSSMPGGYNDYTF. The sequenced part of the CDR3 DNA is TGTGCCAGTAGCTCGATGCCGGGGGGGTACAATGAC.

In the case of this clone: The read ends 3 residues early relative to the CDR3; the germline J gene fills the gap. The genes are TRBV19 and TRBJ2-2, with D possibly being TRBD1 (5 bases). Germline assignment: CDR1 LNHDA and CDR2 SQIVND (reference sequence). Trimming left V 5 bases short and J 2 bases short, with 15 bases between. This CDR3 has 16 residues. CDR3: CASSAPGWSNTGELFF. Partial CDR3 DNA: TGTGCCAGTAGTGCCCCAGGGTGGAGCAACACCGGGGAG.